A selection of T cell receptor beta chains follows, all from one sample in a study of blood T cell repertoires in COVID-19. Sequencing was performed with immunoSEQ multiplex PCR; in TCRdb, only in-frame clones are kept and a portion is missing. Of 20,000 to 25,000 clones in the sample, around 90% are singletons; the top ten hold over 25%. Source material: peripheral blood. Every receptor here comes from a woman in her 70s with active COVID-19. Both conserved end residues are part of each CDR3. D genes are given only for firm matches. Only part of the rows carry a size: once, few, many, or a class if the clone is expanded.

v_call	d_call	j_call	clone_size	cdr3_nt	cdr3_aa
TRBV7-3	NA	TRBJ2-1	NA	TGTGCCAGCAGCCTAAGCAGTAGGGGTACCTACAATGAGCAGTTCTTC	CASSLSSRGTYNEQFF
TRBV2	TRBD1	TRBJ1-4	NA	TGTGCCAGCAGGGGAACAGGGGGTGTCAGTGAAAAACTGTTTTTT	CASRGTGGVSEKLFF
TRBV5-1	TRBD2	TRBJ2-2	NA	TGCGCCAGCAGCTCCTTAGCGGGGAACACCGGGGAGCTGTTTTTT	CASSSLAGNTGELFF
TRBV19	TRBD1	TRBJ1-4	NA	TGTGCCAGTAACAAACCGGGACAGGTTAATGAAAAACTGTTTTTT	CASNKPGQVNEKLFF
TRBV6-4	TRBD2	TRBJ2-3	NA	TGTGCCAGCAGTGAGGGTCTCACCGGGGGGGCGCAGTATTTT	CASSEGLTGGAQYF
TRBV5-1	NA	TRBJ1-2	NA	TGCGCCAGCAGTTTAGACAGTCAAGGAGGCTACACCTTC	CASSLDSQGGYTF
TRBV12-3/TRBV12-4	NA	TRBJ2-3	NA	TGTGCCAGCAGTTTCATGACAGATACGCAGTATTTT	CASSFMTDTQYF
TRBV5-4	TRBD2	TRBJ2-7	NA	TGTGCCAGCAGCTTGGCGGGGGGGTCCCACGAGCAGTACTTC	CASSLAGGSHEQYF
TRBV19	TRBD1	TRBJ1-5	NA	TGTGCCAGTAGTAACAGGGGGCAGCCCCAGCATTTT	CASSNRGQPQHF
TRBV7-9	NA	TRBJ1-1	NA	TGTGCCAGCAGCGTTTTAACTGAAGCTTTCTTT	CASSVLTEAFF
TRBV7-9	TRBD1	TRBJ1-1	NA	TGTGCCAGCAGCCCTAGGGGGGTAGGGGGCTGGAACACTGAAGCTTTCTTT	CASSPRGVGGWNTEAFF
TRBV28	TRBD1	TRBJ1-2	NA	TGTGCCAGCAGCCAGACAGGGGGCGCTTATGGCTACACCTTC	CASSQTGGAYGYTF
TRBV29-1	NA	TRBJ1-1	NA	TGCAGCGTTGACAACAGACTGAACACTGAAGCTTTCTTT	CSVDNRLNTEAFF
TRBV18	TRBD1	TRBJ1-2	NA	TGTGCCAGCTCACTCGGACAGGCGACTAACTATGGCTACACCTTC	CASSLGQATNYGYTF
TRBV19	NA	TRBJ2-1	NA	TGTGCCAGTAGTATAGCCCGGGGAGGCTACAATGAGCAGTTCTTC	CASSIARGGYNEQFF
TRBV25-1	TRBD1	TRBJ1-1	NA	TGTGCCAGCAGGGGGACAGGGGGAATCACTGAAGCTTTCTTT	CASRGTGGITEAFF
TRBV4-3	TRBD2	TRBJ2-3	NA	TGCGCCAGCAGCCAAGAGCGGGGGGGTTACACAGATACGCAGTATTTT	CASSQERGGYTDTQYF
TRBV19	TRBD1	TRBJ2-3	NA	TGTGCCAGTAGTATAGTCCGGGGACAGGGCCCAGATACGCAGTATTTT	CASSIVRGQGPDTQYF
TRBV11-3	TRBD2	TRBJ2-3	NA	TGTGCCAGCAGCCGCCGGACTAGCGGGGGGGCCACAGATACGCAGTATTTT	CASSRRTSGGATDTQYF
TRBV11-2	NA	TRBJ1-4	NA	TGTGCCAGCAGCTTACTTGAAAAACTGTTTTTT	CASSLLEKLFF
TRBV5-4	TRBD1	TRBJ2-2	once	TGTGCCAGCAGATCCGGGACAGGGGCCGGGGAGCTGTTTTTT	CASRSGTGAGELFF
TRBV13	NA	TRBJ1-6	NA	TGTGCCAGCAGCGTCCTCAGTGATCCCCTCCACTTT	CASSVLSDPLHF
TRBV6-5	TRBD1	TRBJ2-4	NA	TGTGCCAGCGGGGCAGGGGGTTCCAAAAACATTCAGTACTTC	CASGAGGSKNIQYF
TRBV4-3	TRBD1	TRBJ1-1	NA	TGCGCCAGCAGCCGGCTTGGGACAGGGAGGCTCTTATTT	CASSRLGTGRLLF
TRBV5-6	NA	TRBJ1-1	NA	TGTGCCAGCACCTCGGTGTGGGGGGGGAACACTGAAGCTTTCTTT	CASTSVWGGNTEAFF
TRBV24-1	NA	TRBJ2-1	NA	TGTGCCACCCTTCGACAGGAGAGTTACAATGAGCAGTTCTTC	CATLRQESYNEQFF
TRBV2	NA	TRBJ2-4	NA	TGTGCCAGCAGTGAAGCGCTTTGGAGCAGGGCGAACTTC	CASSEALWSRANF
TRBV5-1	NA	TRBJ2-3	NA	TGCGCCAGCAGCTCTAGCAATGGGCTTCGGGATACGCAGTATTTT	CASSSSNGLRDTQYF
TRBV5-1	TRBD1	TRBJ1-4	few	TGCGCCAGCAGCTTGGGACAGGGGAATGAAAAACTGTTTTTT	CASSLGQGNEKLFF
TRBV19	TRBD2	TRBJ2-1	once	TGTGCCAGTACCCCCCCCCGACTAGCGGGGGGCCGATACCGATACAATGAGCAGTTCTTC	CASTPPRLAGGRYRYNEQFF
TRBV10-1	TRBD1	TRBJ2-1	NA	TGCGCCAGCAGTGAGTTTTCGCGACAGGGGCCACCTATCAATGAGCAGTTCTTC	CASSEFSRQGPPINEQFF
TRBV5-1	TRBD2	TRBJ2-5	NA	TGCGCCAGCAGCTTAACTAGCGGGGGCCAAGAGACCCAGTACTTC	CASSLTSGGQETQYF
TRBV9	NA	TRBJ2-3	NA	TGTGCCAGCAGCCCCCGGGGTCCTAGCACAGATACGCAGTATTTT	CASSPRGPSTDTQYF
TRBV19	TRBD1	TRBJ2-4	NA	TGTGCCAGTAGTATAACCCCGACAGGGTCCAAAAACATTCAGTACTTC	CASSITPTGSKNIQYF
TRBV5-1	TRBD1	TRBJ1-6	few	TGCGCCAGCAGCTTGACAGGGGACTATAATTCACCCCTCCACTTT	CASSLTGDYNSPLHF
TRBV12-5	NA	TRBJ1-1	NA	TGTGCTAGTGCCCCGACCCCCAGGGGCACTGAAGCTTTCTTT	CASAPTPRGTEAFF
TRBV5-1	TRBD1	TRBJ2-1	NA	TGCGCCAGCAGCCTGCAGGGACAGGGTAACAATGAGCAGTTCTTC	CASSLQGQGNNEQFF
TRBV7-3	TRBD2	TRBJ2-1	once	TGTGCCAGCAGCCCTAGCGGGAGCTCCTACAATGAGCAGTTCTTC	CASSPSGSSYNEQFF
TRBV11-2	NA	TRBJ2-1	once	TGTGCCAGCAGCTTAGTCTACTACAATGAGCAGTTCTTC	CASSLVYYNEQFF
TRBV3-1/TRBV3-2	NA	TRBJ2-1	NA	TGTGCCAGCAGCCCCGGACTCGGAGAGCAGTTCTTC	CASSPGLGEQFF
TRBV27	NA	TRBJ2-3	NA	TGTGCCAGCGGACGACAGCCAGATACGCAGTATTTT	CASGRQPDTQYF
TRBV7-2	TRBD2	TRBJ2-2	NA	TGTGCCAGCAGCTCGAGTCTCTCGGGGGGACCCACCGGGGAGCTGTTTTTT	CASSSSLSGGPTGELFF
TRBV7-2	NA	TRBJ1-2	once	TGTGCCAGCAGCCTGAATGGGGCTGGCCATGGCTACACCTTC	CASSLNGAGHGYTF
TRBV29-1	NA	TRBJ1-5	NA	TGCAGCGTTACGCCGGGAGGGCAGCCCCAGCATTTT	CSVTPGGQPQHF
TRBV19	NA	TRBJ2-3	NA	TGTGCCAGTAGTCGGTCCGGTGTTACGCAGTATTTT	CASSRSGVTQYF
TRBV27	TRBD1	TRBJ1-5	NA	TGTGCCAGCAGCTACAGGGGGCTCGATCAGCCCCAGCATTTT	CASSYRGLDQPQHF
TRBV5-1	NA	TRBJ2-7	few	TGCGCCAGCAGCTTGGAAGCAGGGAACCACGAGCAGTACTTC	CASSLEAGNHEQYF
TRBV18	NA	TRBJ2-5	NA	TGTGCCAGCTCTCAGTTGGAGGTAGAGACCCAGTACTTC	CASSQLEVETQYF